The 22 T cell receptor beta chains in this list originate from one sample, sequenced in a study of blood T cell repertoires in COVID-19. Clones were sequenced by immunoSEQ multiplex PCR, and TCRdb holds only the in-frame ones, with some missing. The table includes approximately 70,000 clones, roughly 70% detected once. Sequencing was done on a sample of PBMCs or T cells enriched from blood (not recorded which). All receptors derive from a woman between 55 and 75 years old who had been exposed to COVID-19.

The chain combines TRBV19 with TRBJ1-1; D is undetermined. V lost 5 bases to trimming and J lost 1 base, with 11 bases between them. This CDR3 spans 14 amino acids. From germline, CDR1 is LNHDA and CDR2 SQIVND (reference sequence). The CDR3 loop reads CASSAHHRNTEAFF. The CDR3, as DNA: TGTGCCAGTAGTGCTCACCACAGGAACACTGAAGCTTTCTTT.

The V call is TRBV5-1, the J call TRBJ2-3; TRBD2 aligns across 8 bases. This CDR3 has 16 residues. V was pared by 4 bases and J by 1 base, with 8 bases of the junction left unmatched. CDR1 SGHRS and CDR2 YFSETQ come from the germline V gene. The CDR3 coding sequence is TGCGCCAGCAGCCCCGGGATTAGCGGGGGCACAGATACGCAGTATTTT. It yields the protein CASSPGISGGTDTQYF.

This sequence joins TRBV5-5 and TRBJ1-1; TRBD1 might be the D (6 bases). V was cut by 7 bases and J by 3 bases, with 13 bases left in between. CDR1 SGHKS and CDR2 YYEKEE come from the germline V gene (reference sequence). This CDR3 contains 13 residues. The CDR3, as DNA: TGTGCCAGCTTTAAACAGGGCCACACTGAAGCTTTCTTT. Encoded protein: CASFKQGHTEAFF.

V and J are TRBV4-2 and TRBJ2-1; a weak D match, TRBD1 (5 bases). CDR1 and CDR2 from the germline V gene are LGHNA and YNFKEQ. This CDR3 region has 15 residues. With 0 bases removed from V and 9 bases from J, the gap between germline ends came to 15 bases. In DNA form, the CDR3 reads TGTGCCAGCAGCCAAGAATGGAAAGGGGCAACTGAGCAGTTCTTC. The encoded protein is CASSQEWKGATEQFF.

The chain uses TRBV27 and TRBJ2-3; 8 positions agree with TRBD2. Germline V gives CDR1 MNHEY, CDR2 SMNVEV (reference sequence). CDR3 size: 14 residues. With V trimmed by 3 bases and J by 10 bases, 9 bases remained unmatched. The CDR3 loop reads CASSFAGTRGAQYF. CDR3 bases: TGTGCCAGCAGTTTTGCCGGGACTAGGGGTGCGCAGTATTTT.

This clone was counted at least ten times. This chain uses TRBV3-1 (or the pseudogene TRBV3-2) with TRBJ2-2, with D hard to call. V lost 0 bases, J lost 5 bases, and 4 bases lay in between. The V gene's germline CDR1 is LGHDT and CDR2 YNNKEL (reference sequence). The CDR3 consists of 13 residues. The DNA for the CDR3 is TGTGCCAGCAGCCAAGATTCTACCGGGGAGCTGTTTTTT. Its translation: CASSQDSTGELFF.

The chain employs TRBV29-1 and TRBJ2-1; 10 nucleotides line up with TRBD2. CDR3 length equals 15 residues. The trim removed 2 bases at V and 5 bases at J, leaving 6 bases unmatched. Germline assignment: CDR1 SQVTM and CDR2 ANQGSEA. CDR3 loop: CSVEKGLAENNEQFF. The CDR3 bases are TGCAGCGTTGAAAAAGGACTAGCGGAGAACAATGAGCAGTTCTTC.

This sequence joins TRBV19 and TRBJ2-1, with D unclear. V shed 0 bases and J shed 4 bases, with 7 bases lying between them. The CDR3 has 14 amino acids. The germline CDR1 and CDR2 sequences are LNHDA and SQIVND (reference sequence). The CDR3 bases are TGTGCCAGTAGTATAGAAACTTCATACAATGAGCAGTTCTTC. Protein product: CASSIETSYNEQFF.

CDR3 residues: CASSLSQGYGYTF. DNA for the CDR3: TGTGCCAGCAGTTTATCACAGGGGTATGGCTACACCTTC. The chain links TRBV12-3 or TRBV12-4 to TRBJ1-2, with 7 bases lining up with TRBD1. There are 13 residues in the CDR3. V was pared by 2 bases and J by 5 bases, with 2 bases of the junction left unmatched.

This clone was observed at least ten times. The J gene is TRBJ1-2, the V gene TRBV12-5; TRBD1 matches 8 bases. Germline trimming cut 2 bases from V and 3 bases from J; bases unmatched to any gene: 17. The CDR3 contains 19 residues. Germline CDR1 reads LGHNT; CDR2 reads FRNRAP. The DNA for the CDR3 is TGTGCTAGTGGTTTGTACCGCGGGCAGGGGGCGGTGTGGGACTATGGCTACACCTTC. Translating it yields CASGLYRGQGAVWDYGYTF.

The DNA for the CDR3 is TGCGCCAGCAAACGGGAGGGAAGCACCGGGGAGCTGTTTTTT. Its translation: CASKREGSTGELFF. V is TRBV5-1 and J is TRBJ2-2; 8 bases match TRBD2. Germline V lookup: CDR1 SGHRS, CDR2 YFSETQ. The ends lost 6 bases at V and 4 bases at J; junction bases unmatched: 5. The CDR3 loop spans 14 amino acids.

The CDR3 reads CASSAGTGFNQPQHF. The DNA for the CDR3 is TGTGCCAGCAGCGCTGGGACAGGGTTTAATCAGCCCCAGCATTTT. The gene calls are TRBV9 and TRBJ1-5; TRBD1 aligns across 9 bases. V lost 3 bases to trimming and J lost 4 bases; unmatched junction nucleotides: 5. This CDR3 has 15 amino acids. Germline lookup yields CDR1 SGDLS and CDR2 YYNGEE.

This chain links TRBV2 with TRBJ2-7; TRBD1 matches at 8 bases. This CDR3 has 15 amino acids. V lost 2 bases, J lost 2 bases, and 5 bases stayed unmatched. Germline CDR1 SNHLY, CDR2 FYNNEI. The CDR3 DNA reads TGTGCCAGCAGTGAACAGGGGGCAGTAACCTACGAGCAGTACTTC. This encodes CASSEQGAVTYEQYF.

The CDR3 sequence is CASSFPGTSGTTRQYF. CDR3 coding DNA: TGTGCCAGCAGCTTCCCCGGGACTAGCGGGACTACCAGGCAGTACTTC. The chain is built from TRBV11-2 and TRBJ2-7, with 13 bases matching TRBD2. Unmatched junction bases numbered 11, after V lost 3 bases and J lost 9 bases. Germline V gene lookup returns CDR1 SGHAT and CDR2 FQNNGV. This CDR3 comprises 16 residues. Combining the CDR3 with reference TRBV11-2 and TRBJ2-7 gives the whole variable domain EAGVAQSPRYKIIEKRQSVAFWCNPISGHATLYWYQQILGQGPKLLIQFQNNGVVDDSQLPKDRFSAERLKGVDSTLKIQPAKLEDSAVYLCASSFPGTSGTTRQYFGPGTRLTVT.

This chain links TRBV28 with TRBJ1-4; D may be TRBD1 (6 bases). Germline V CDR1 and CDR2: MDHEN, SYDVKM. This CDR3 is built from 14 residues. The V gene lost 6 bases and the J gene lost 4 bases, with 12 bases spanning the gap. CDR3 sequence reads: CASSPGTFNEKLFF. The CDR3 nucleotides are TGTGCCAGCAGCCCCGGGACATTTAATGAAAAACTGTTTTTT.

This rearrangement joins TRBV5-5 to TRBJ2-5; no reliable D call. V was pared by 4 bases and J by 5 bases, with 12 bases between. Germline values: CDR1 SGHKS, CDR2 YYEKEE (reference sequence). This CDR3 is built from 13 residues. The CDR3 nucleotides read TGTGCCAGCAGCCCTCTAGGAAAGGAGACCCAGTACTTC. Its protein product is CASSPLGKETQYF.

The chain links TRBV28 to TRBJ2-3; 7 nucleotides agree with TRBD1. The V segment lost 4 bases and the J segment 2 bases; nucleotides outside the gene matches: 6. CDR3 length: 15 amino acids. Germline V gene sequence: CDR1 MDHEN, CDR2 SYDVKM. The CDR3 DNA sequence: TGTGCCAGCAGTTCCTCGGGACAGTTCACAGATACGCAGTATTTT. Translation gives CASSSSGQFTDTQYF.

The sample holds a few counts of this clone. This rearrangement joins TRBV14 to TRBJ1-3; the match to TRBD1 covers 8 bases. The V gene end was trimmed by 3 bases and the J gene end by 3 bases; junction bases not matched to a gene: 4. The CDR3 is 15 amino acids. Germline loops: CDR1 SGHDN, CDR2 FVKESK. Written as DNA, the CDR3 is TGTGCCAGCAGCCACGGGACAGGTTTTGGAAACACCATATATTTT. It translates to CASSHGTGFGNTIYF.

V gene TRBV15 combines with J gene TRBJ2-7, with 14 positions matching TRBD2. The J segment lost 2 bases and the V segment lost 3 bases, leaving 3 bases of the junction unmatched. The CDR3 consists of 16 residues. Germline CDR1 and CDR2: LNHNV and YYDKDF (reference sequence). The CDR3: CATSRGTSGGPYEQYF. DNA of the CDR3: TGTGCCACCAGCAGGGGGACTAGCGGGGGACCCTACGAGCAGTACTTC.

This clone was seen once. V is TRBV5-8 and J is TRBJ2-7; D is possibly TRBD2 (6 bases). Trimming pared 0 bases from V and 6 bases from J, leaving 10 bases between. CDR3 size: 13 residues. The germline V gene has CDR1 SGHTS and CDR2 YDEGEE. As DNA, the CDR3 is TGTGCCAGCAGCTTGGACCAGGGAGGCGAGCAGTACTTC. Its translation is CASSLDQGGEQYF.

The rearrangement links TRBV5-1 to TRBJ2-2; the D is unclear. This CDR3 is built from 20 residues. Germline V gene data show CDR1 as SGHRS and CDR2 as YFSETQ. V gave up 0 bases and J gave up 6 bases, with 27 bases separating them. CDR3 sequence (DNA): TGCGCCAGCAGCTTGGACCCTGTTCGACGCACGAGCGCGATGGCCGGGGAGCTGTTTTTT. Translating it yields CASSLDPVRRTSAMAGELFF.

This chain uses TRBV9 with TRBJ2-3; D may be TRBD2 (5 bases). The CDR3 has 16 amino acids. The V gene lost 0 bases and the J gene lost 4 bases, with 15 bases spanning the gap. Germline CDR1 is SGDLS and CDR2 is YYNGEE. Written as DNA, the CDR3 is TGTGCCAGCAGCGTAGTACCTCTAGGGAGTGCAGATACGCAGTATTTT. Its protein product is CASSVVPLGSADTQYF.